This T cell receptor (beta chain) was identified during a study of shared clonotypes between healthy human individuals. With regard to this clone: As yet, its antigen is unknown.

Germline assignment: CDR1 SGHAT and CDR2 FQNNGV. The CDR3 extends over 17 amino acids. The ends lost 5 bases at V and 3 bases at J; junction bases unmatched: 16. Study-wide findings and caveats: Larger richness was generally estimated for naive than memory subsets.

Sequencing was performed with immunoSEQ multiplex PCR; in TCRdb, only in-frame clones are kept and a portion is missing. The sample records around 700,000 clones, 55% to 75% being singletons. CD4+ cell separation produced CD45RA+ naive and CD45RA-negative memory subsets. Sequenced: memory CD4+ T cells sorted from blood. Noted subset: CD45RA-negative fraction. This chain connects TRBV11-2 to TRBJ2-7; TRBD2 matches at 7 bases. The TCR was taken from a young woman in good health. The DNA for the CDR3 is TGTGCCAGCAGCCTCCACCCTGGGACTACCACACACTACGAGCAGTACTTC. The encoded protein is CASSLHPGTTTHYEQYF.